This T cell receptor (beta chain) comes out of a study of OX40 agonist ivuxolimab in advanced cancers. About the study: Earlier treatment with anti-PD-1, anti-PD-L1 or anti-CTLA-4 was permitted, and about 40% had received some.

Comment on this clone: Its antigen is unidentified.

Broader study findings: The average count of expanded clones was higher among CD8+ T cells than among CD4+. Antigen specificity remained undetermined for the expanded peripheral T cells.

V lost 7 bases and J 4 bases, leaving 16 bases between the germline ends. CDR1 is SEHNR, CDR2 FQNEAQ, per germline (reference sequence). This CDR3 region has 14 residues. The data were produced by immunoSEQ multiplex PCR, yet TCRdb's version contains in-frame clones alone and is incomplete. This sample has more than 60,000 clones, with around 83% found just once. The investigators sampled blood at baseline, at cycle 4 day 1, and at cycle 7 day 1. The sample here was CD4+ or CD8+ T cells sorted from blood, taken in a trial of the OX40 agonist ivuxolimab. The TCR comes from an adult with an advanced solid tumor such as melanoma, head and neck, liver or kidney cancer. The chain uses TRBV7-9 and TRBJ1-1; D perhaps matches TRBD1 (6 bases). CDR3 nucleotide sequence: TGTGCCAGCATCCTTACAGGGAGGGGCACTGAAGCTTTCTTT. Encoded protein: CASILTGRGTEAFF.